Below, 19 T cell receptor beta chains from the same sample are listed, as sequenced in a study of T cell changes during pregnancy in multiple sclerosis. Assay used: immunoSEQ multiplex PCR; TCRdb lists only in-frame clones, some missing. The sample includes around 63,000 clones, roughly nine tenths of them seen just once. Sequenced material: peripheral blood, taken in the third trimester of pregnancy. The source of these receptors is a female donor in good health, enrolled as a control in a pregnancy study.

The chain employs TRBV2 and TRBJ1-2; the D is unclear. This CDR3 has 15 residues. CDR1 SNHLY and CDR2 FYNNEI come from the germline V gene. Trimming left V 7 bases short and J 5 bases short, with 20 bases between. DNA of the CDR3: TGTGCCAGCATAATCGTCCCAGAGGCGGATTATGGCTACACCTTC. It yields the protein CASIIVPEADYGYTF. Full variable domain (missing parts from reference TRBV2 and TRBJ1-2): EPEVTQTPSHQVTQMGQEVILRCVPISNHLYFYWYRQILGQKVEFLVSFYNNEISEKSEIFDDQFSVERPDGSNFTLKIRSTKLEDSAMYFCASIIVPEADYGYTFGSGTRLTVV.

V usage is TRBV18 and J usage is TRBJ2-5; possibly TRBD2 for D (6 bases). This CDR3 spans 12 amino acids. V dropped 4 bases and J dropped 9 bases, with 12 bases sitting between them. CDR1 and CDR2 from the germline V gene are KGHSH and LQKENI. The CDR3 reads CASSQRGSAQYF. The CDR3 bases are TGTGCCAGCTCACAACGGGGGTCGGCCCAGTACTTC.

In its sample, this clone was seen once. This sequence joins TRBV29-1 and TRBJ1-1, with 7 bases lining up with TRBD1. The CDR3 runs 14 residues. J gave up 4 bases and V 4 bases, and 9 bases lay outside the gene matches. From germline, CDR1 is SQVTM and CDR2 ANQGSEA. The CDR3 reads CSVGPMEGATEAFF. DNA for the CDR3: TGCAGCGTTGGCCCGATGGAGGGGGCCACTGAAGCTTTCTTT.

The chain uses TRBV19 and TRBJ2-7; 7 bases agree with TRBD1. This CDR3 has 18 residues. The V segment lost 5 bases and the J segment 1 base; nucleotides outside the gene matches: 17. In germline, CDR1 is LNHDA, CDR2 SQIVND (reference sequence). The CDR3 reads CASSPWGQFSSLSYEQYF. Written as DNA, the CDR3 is TGTGCCAGTAGTCCCTGGGGACAGTTCTCAAGTTTGTCCTACGAGCAGTACTTC.

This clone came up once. The CDR3 is CASSLGRGVNTGELFF. As DNA, the CDR3 is TGTGCCAGCAGCTTAGGGCGGGGGGTGAACACCGGGGAGCTGTTTTTT. V and J are TRBV13 and TRBJ2-2; 8 nucleotides line up with TRBD2. CDR3 length: 16 residues. CDR1 and CDR2 from the germline V gene are PRHDT and FYEKMQ (reference sequence). V shed 0 bases, J shed 1 base, and the junction held 1 base outside the gene matches.

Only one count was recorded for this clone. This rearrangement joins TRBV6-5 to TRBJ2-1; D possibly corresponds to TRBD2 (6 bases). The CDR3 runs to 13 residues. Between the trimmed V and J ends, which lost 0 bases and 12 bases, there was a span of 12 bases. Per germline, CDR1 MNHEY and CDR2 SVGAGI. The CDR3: CASSYSTLAAQFF. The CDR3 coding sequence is TGTGCCAGCAGTTACTCGACACTAGCCGCGCAGTTCTTC.

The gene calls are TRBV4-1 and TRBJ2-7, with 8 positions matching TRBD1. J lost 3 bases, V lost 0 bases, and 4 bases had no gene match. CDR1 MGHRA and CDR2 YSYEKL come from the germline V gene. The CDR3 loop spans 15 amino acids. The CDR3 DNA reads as TGCGCCAGCAGCCAAGATTCCGGGACAGGCTACGAGCAGTACTTC. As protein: CASSQDSGTGYEQYF.

CDR3 loop: CASSQEGTASYEQYF. The CDR3 DNA reads as TGTGCCAGCAGCCAAGAGGGGACAGCCTCCTACGAGCAGTACTTC. V is TRBV4-2 and J is TRBJ2-7; 7 nucleotides match TRBD1. Trimming cost V 0 bases and J 0 bases; bases outside gene matches: 2. Germline V gene data show CDR1 as LGHNA and CDR2 as YNFKEQ. This CDR3 is built from 15 residues.

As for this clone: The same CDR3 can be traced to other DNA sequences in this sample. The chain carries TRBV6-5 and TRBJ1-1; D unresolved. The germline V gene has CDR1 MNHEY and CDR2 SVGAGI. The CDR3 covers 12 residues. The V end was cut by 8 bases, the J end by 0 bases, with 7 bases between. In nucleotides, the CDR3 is TGTGCCAGCTCGAGGGTGAACACTGAAGCTTTCTTT. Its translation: CASSRVNTEAFF.

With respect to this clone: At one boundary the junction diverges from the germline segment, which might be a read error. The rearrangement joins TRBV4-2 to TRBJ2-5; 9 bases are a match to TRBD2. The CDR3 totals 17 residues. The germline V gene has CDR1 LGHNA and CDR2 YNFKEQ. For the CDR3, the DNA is TGTGCCAGCAGCCAATCATTAGCGGGAGCTCGACAAGGGACCCAGTACTTC. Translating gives CASSQSLAGARQGTQYF.

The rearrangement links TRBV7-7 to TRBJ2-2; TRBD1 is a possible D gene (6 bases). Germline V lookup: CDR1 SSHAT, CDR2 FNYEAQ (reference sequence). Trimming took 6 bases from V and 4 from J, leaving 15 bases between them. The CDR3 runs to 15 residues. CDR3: CASRPQTGSTGELFF. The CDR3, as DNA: TGTGCCAGCAGACCACAAACAGGGAGCACCGGGGAGCTGTTTTTT.

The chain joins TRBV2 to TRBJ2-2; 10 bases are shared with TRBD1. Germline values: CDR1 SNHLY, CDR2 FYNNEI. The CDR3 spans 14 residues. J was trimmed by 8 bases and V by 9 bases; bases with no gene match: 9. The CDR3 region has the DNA TGTGCCAGACGGGACAGGGGTCGTACAGGGGAGCTGTTTTTT. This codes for CARRDRGRTGELFF.

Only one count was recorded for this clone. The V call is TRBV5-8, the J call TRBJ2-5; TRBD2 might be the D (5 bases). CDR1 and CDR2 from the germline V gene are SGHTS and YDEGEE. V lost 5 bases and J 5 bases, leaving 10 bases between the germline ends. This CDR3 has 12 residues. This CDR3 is CASSPGSETQYF. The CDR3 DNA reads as TGTGCCAGCAGTCCGGGATCGGAGACCCAGTACTTC.

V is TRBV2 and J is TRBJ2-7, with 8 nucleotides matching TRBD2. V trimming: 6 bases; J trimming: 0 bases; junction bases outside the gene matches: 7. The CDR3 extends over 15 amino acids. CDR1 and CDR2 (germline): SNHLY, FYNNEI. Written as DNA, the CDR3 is TGTGCCAGCAGCCGGGGGGGGGTCCCCTCCTACGAGCAGTACTTC. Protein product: CASSRGGVPSYEQYF.

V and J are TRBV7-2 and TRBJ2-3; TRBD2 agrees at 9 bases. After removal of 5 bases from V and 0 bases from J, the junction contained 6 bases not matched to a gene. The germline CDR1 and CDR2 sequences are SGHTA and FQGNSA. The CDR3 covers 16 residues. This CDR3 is CASSPGGGASTDTQYF. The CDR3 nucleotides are TGTGCCAGCAGCCCCGGCGGGGGGGCGAGCACAGATACGCAGTATTTT.

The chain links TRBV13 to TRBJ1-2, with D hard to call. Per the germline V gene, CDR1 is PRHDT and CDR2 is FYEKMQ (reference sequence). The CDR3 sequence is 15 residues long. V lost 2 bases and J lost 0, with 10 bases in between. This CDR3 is CASSLSQESNYGYTF. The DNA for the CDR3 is TGTGCCAGCAGCTTATCGCAAGAGTCTAACTATGGCTACACCTTC.

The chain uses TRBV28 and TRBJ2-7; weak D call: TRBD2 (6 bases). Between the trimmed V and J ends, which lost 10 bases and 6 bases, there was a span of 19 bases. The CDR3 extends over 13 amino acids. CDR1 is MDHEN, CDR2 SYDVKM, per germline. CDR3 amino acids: CATEAGLSREQYF. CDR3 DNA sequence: TGTGCCACCGAGGCGGGGTTATCTCGCGAGCAGTACTTC. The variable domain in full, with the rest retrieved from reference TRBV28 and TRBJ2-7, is DVKVTQSSRYLVKRTGEKVFLECVQDMDHENMFWYRQDPGLGLRLIYFSYDVKMKEKGDIPEGYSVSREKKERFSLILESASTNQTSMYLCATEAGLSREQYFGPGTRLTVT.

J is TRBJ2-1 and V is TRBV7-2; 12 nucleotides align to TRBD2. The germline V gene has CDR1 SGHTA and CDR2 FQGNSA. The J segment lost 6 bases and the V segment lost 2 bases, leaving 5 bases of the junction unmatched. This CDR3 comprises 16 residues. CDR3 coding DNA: TGTGCCAGCAGCTTAATGGTGACTAGCGGGAGCAATGAGCAGTTCTTC. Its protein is CASSLMVTSGSNEQFF. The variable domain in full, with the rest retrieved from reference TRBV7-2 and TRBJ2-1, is GAGVSQSPSNKVTEKGKDVELRCDPISGHTALYWYRQSLGQGLEFLIYFQGNSAPDKSGLPSDRFSAERTGGSVSTLTIQRTQQEDSAVYLCASSLMVTSGSNEQFFGPGTRLTVL.

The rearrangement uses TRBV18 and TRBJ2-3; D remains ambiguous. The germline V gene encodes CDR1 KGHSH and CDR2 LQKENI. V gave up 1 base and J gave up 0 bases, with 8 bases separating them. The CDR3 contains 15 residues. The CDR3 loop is CASSPQTKSTDTQYF. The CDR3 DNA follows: TGTGCCAGCTCACCACAGACAAAGAGCACAGATACGCAGTATTTT. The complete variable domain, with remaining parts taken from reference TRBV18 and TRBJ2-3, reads NAGVMQNPRHLVRRRGQEARLRCSPMKGHSHVYWYRQLPEEGLKFMVYLQKENIIDESGMPKERFSAEFPKEGPSILRIQQVVRGDSAAYFCASSPQTKSTDTQYFGPGTRLTVL.